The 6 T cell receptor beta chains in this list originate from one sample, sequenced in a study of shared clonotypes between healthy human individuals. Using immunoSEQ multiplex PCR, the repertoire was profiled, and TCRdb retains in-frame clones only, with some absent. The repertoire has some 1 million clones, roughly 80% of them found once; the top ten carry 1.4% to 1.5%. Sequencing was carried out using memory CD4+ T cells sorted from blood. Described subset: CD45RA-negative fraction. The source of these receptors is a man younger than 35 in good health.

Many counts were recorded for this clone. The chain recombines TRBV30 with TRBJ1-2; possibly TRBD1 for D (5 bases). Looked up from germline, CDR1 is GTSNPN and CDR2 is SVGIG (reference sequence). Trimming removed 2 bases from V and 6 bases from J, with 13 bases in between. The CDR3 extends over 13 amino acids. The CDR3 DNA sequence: TGTGCCTGGAGTAGGGGATGGGGGGATGGCTACACCTTC. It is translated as CAWSRGWGDGYTF.

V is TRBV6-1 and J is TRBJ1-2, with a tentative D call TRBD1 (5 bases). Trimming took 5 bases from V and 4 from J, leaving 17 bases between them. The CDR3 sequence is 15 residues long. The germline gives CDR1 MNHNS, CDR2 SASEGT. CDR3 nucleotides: TGTGCCAGCAGTCCCTTGGGGACTCCCGTCTATGGCTACACCTTC. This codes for CASSPLGTPVYGYTF.

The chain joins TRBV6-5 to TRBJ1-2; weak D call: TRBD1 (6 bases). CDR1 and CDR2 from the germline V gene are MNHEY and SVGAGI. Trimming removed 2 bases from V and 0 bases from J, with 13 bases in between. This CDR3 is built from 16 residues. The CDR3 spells CASSYGTGQANYGYTF. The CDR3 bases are TGTGCCAGCAGTTACGGGACGGGACAAGCTAACTATGGCTACACCTTC.

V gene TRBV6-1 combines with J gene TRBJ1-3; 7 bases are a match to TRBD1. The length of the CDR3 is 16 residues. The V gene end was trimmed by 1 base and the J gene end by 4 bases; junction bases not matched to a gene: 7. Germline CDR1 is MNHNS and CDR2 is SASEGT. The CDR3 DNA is TGTGCCAGCAGTGAAGGCGCCGGGACAGTAGGAAACACCATATATTTT. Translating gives CASSEGAGTVGNTIYF.

CDR3 residues: CATSPRSSYNSPLHF. The CDR3 bases are TGTGCCACCAGCCCCCGAAGCTCCTATAATTCACCCCTCCACTTT. V usage is TRBV15 and J usage is TRBJ1-6; D gene unclear. V was cut by 5 bases and J by 0 bases, with 8 bases left in between. The CDR3 covers 15 residues. Germline loops: CDR1 LNHNV, CDR2 YYDKDF (reference sequence).

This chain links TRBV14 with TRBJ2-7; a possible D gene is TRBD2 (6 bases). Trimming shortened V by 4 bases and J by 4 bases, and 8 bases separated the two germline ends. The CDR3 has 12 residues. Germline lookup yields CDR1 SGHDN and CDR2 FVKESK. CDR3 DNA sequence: TGTGCCAGCAGCCCCGGACTATACGAGCAGTACTTC. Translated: CASSPGLYEQYF.